The source of this T cell receptor beta chain is a study of blood T cells in healthy people across ages. The CDR3 is 14 amino acids. PCR was performed a second time for about 7 to 12 cycles using a sample-barcoded 5' primer and a J-beta primer mix. Through a template-switch adaptor with 12 random nucleotides, each cDNA molecule received a tag. MiXCR was run by TCRdb on the 5' RACE reads, yielding one entry per CDR3 protein. Found here are fewer than 750,000 distinct CDR3 sequences, around 48% of them singletons; the top ten hold approximately 23%. The sequence came from an elderly man in good health. Material for sequencing was blood. The chain has TRBV21-1 and TRBJ2-7; whether TRBD1, the table's D call, matches the DNA was not checked. TRBV21-1 is listed as a pseudogene. CDR3: CASINRGSSYEQYF. DNA of the CDR3: TGTGCCAGCATAAACAGGGGGAGCTCCTACGAGCAGTACTTC.